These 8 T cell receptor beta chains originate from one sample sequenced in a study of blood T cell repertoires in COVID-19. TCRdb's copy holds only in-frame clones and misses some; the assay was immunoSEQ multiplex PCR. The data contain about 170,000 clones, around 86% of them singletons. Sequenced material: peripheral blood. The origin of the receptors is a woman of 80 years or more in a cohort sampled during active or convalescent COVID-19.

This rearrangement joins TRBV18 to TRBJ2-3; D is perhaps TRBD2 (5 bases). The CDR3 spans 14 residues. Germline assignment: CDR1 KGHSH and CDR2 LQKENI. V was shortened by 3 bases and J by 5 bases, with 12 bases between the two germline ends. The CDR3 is CASSPSTREDTQYF. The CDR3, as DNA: TGTGCCAGCTCACCCTCAACCCGGGAAGATACGCAGTATTTT.

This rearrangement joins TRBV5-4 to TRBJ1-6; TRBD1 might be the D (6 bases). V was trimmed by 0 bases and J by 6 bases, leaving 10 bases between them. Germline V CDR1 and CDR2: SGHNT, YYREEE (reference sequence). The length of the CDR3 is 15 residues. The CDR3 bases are TGTGCCAGCAGCTTGGGGACAGTTCTTAATTCACCCCTCCACTTT. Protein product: CASSLGTVLNSPLHF.

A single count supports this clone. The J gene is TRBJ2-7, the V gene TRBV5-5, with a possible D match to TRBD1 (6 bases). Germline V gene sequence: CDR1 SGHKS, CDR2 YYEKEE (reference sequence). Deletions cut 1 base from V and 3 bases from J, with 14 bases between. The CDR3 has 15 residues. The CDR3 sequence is CASSLRVRTDYEQYF. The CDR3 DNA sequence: TGTGCCAGCAGCTTGCGGGTTAGGACAGACTACGAGCAGTACTTC. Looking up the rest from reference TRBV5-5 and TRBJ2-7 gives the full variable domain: DAGVTQSPTHLIKTRGQQVTLRCSPISGHKSVSWYQQVLGQGPQFIFQYYEKEERGRGNFPDRFSARQFPNYSSELNVNALLLGDSALYLCASSLRVRTDYEQYFGPGTRLTVT.

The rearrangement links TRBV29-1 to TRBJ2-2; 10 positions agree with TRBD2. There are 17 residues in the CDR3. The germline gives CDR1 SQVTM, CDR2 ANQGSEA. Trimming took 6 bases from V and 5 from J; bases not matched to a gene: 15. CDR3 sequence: CSVQTAGGPKVTGELFF. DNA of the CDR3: TGCAGCGTCCAAACAGCGGGGGGGCCGAAGGTAACCGGGGAGCTGTTTTTT.

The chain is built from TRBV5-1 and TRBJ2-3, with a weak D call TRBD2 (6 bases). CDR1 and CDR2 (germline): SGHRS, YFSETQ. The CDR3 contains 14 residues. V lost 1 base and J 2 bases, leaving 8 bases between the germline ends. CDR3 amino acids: CASSLLGLTDTQYF. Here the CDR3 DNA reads TGCGCCAGCAGCTTGCTGGGACTCACAGATACGCAGTATTTT. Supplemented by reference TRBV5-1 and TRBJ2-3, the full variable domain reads KAGVTQTPRYLIKTRGQQVTLSCSPISGHRSVSWYQQTPGQGLQFLFEYFSETQRNKGNFPGRFSGRQFSNSRSEMNVSTLELGDSALYLCASSLLGLTDTQYFGPGTRLTVL.

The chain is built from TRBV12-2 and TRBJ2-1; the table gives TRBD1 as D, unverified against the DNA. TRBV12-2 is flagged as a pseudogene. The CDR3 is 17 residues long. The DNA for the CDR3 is TGTGCAAGTCGCGTTCTACAGACAGGGAGCCCCGCCGATGAGCAGTTCTTC. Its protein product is CASRVLQTGSPADEQFF.

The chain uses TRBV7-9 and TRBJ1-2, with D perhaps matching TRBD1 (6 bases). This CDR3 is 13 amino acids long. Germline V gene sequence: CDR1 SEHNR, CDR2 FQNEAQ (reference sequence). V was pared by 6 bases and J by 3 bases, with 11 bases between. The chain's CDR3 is CASSHPGDYGYTF. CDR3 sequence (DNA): TGTGCCAGCAGTCACCCAGGGGACTATGGCTACACCTTC.

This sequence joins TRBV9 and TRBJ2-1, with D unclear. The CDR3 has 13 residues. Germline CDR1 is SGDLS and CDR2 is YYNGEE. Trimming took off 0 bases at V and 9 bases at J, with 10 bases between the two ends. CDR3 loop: CASSVAVFSEQFF. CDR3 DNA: TGTGCCAGCAGCGTAGCAGTTTTCAGTGAGCAGTTCTTC.